Below are 20 T cell receptor beta chains sequenced from a single sample in a study of blood T cells in healthy people across ages. Alongside a J-beta primer mix, a sample-barcoded 5' primer served in a second PCR lasting about 7 to 11 cycles. TCRdb recomputed calls from the 5' RACE reads with MiXCR, one row per CDR3 protein. In the table there are about 650,000 distinct CDR3 sequences, 32% of which are singletons. Sequencing used blood. The receptors shown here come from a woman of 80 years or more in good health.

This clonotype has only a few counts. The V call is TRBV6-5, the J call TRBJ1-6; D unresolved. Germline V gene lookup returns CDR1 MNHEY and CDR2 SVGAGI. The CDR3 extends over 13 amino acids. Deletions cut 3 bases from V and 1 base from J, with 1 base between. The CDR3 DNA is TGTGCCAGCAGTTATTCCTATAATTCACCCCTCCACTTT. The encoded protein is CASSYSYNSPLHF.

This sequence joins TRBV7-9 and TRBJ2-5, with a tentative D call TRBD1 (5 bases). The end of the DNA is better explained by TRBJ2-7, so the J call may be wrong. This CDR3 comprises 15 residues. Germline CDR1 is SEHNR and CDR2 is FQNEAQ (reference sequence). CDR3 DNA sequence: TGTGCCAGCAGTCATCCCTTAGGGGATACCTACGAGCAGTACTTC. As protein: CASSHPLGDTYEQYF.

The chain carries TRBV29-1 and TRBJ2-3; the D gene is possibly TRBD2 (7 bases). There are 14 residues in the CDR3. CDR1 is SQVTM and CDR2 is ANQGSEA in the germline V gene. The germline V and J ends were trimmed by 7 bases and 2 bases, with 16 bases remaining between them. CDR3 loop: CSAARGGPTDTQYF. As DNA, the CDR3 is TGCAGCGCCGCAAGGGGGGGCCCCACAGATACGCAGTATTTT.

This clonotype has ten or more counts. The chain recombines TRBV30 with TRBJ2-3; D gene ambiguous. CDR3 length: 14 residues. Germline V gives CDR1 GTSNPN, CDR2 SVGIG (reference sequence). Trimming pared 2 bases from V and 4 bases from J, leaving 13 bases between. For the CDR3, the DNA is TGTGCCTGGAGTCGGGTGGGGTTGGCAGATACGCAGTATTTT. Its translation is CAWSRVGLADTQYF.

The V gene is TRBV7-2, the J gene TRBJ1-2, with D tentatively TRBD1 (6 bases). This CDR3 region has 17 residues. V was trimmed by 6 bases and J by 8 bases, leaving 28 bases between them. CDR1 is SGHTA, CDR2 FQGNSA, per germline. Here the CDR3 DNA reads TGTGCCAGCAGGGGTTGGGGGCCAGTCCCGGACCCGGGAGGCTACACCTTC. The encoded protein is CASRGWGPVPDPGGYTF.

This CDR3 reads CSARERAGSRPAFF. In nucleotides, the CDR3 is TGCAGTGCTAGAGAGAGGGCAGGGAGCCGCCCTGCTTTCTTT. This chain uses TRBV20-1 with TRBJ1-1; perhaps TRBD1 as D (5 bases). V lost 0 bases to trimming and J lost 11 bases, with 19 bases between them. Germline V CDR1 and CDR2: DFQATT, SNEGSKA (reference sequence). The CDR3 has 14 amino acids.

This clonotype was seen a handful of times. A read error is possible here, since a much larger clone lies one base away. The genes are TRBV20-1 and TRBJ2-1, with TRBD2 identical over 7 bases. The J call may be faulty, since TRBJ2-7 better matches the DNA end. The CDR3 is 15 amino acids. In germline, CDR1 is DFQATT, CDR2 SNEGSKA (reference sequence). Here the CDR3 DNA reads TGCAGTGCTAGAGATCTGGCGGGGGACTACAATGAGCAGTACTTC. This sequence encodes CSARDLAGDYNEQYF.

About this clonotype: The junction departs from germline at one end; a sequencing error may be responsible. This chain joins TRBV29-1 and TRBJ1-2; 7 bases are a match to TRBD1. This CDR3 region has 13 residues. Germline V CDR1 and CDR2: SQVTM, ANQGSEA. CDR3 sequence (DNA): TGCAGCGCTGAAGGAGGGACAGCATTCGGCTACACCTTC. Translation: CSAEGGTAFGYTF.

As DNA, the CDR3 is TGTGCCAGCAGTCCCGACAGGGGAAGTTCACCCCTCCACTTT. Translation gives CASSPDRGSSPLHF. The chain recombines TRBV27 with TRBJ1-6; 8 bases align to TRBD1. Germline V gives CDR1 MNHEY, CDR2 SMNVEV (reference sequence). The junction had 6 bases not matched to a gene; V was cut back by 5 bases and J by 9 bases. This CDR3 is built from 14 residues.

A few counts support this clonotype. The gene calls are TRBV10-3 and TRBJ2-5; a weak D match, TRBD2 (5 bases). Trimming pared 3 bases from V and 0 bases from J, leaving 14 bases between. The CDR3 sequence is 16 residues long. Germline lookup yields CDR1 ENHRY and CDR2 SYGVKD. DNA for the CDR3: TGTGCCATCAGTGACTCAAAGTCGACTAACCAAGAGACCCAGTACTTC. It translates to CAISDSKSTNQETQYF.

This clonotype was seen repeatedly, ten times or more. The rearrangement links TRBV12-3 or TRBV12-4 to TRBJ1-2; no clear D. The CDR3 runs 15 residues. Trimming removed 3 bases at V and 2 bases at J, with 13 bases between. CDR3 in DNA: TGTGCCAGCAGTTTTTCAAGCGCTGAGAACTATGGCTACACCTTC. Amino acid sequence: CASSFSSAENYGYTF.

The chain has TRBV12-3 or TRBV12-4 and TRBJ2-3, with 9 nucleotides matching TRBD2. The CDR3 sequence is 16 residues long. Trimming at V came to 5 bases and at J to 4 bases, leaving 10 bases not matched to a gene. CDR3 loop: CASSLKSGGSADTQYF. The CDR3 region has the DNA TGTGCCAGCAGTCTAAAGAGCGGGGGGAGCGCAGATACGCAGTATTTT.

Remarks on this clonotype: An end of the junction differs from the germline gene, which may be a read error. The rearrangement uses TRBV11-1 and TRBJ2-5, with TRBD2 matching 8 bases. Per germline, CDR1 SGHAT and CDR2 FQDESV (reference sequence). This CDR3 comprises 14 residues. DNA for the CDR3: TGTGCCGGCAGGTCCAGCGGGGGAATGAAGACCCAGTACTTC. Amino acid sequence: CAGRSSGGMKTQYF.

This clonotype was found a few times. The rearrangement joins TRBV20-1 to TRBJ2-2; TRBD2 is a possible D gene (5 bases). Looked up from germline, CDR1 is DFQATT and CDR2 is SNEGSKA (reference sequence). The CDR3 extends over 14 amino acids. Trimming removed 6 bases from V and 3 bases from J, with 14 bases in between. DNA of the CDR3: TGCAGTGCCCCCCACCGAGCGGACACCGGGGAGCTGTTTTTT. Encoded protein: CSAPHRADTGELFF.

The chain is built from TRBV20-1 and TRBJ2-7; a weak D match, TRBD2 (6 bases). TRBJ2-5 explains the end of the DNA better; the J call may be wrong. The CDR3 consists of 12 residues. Germline values: CDR1 DFQATT, CDR2 SNEGSKA (reference sequence). CDR3 in DNA: TGCAGTGCTAGAAGTGGGGGGGAGACCCAGTACTTC. As protein: CSARSGGETQYF.

The V and J genes are TRBV20-1 and TRBJ1-5; D gene uncertain. CDR1 is DFQATT, CDR2 SNEGSKA, per germline (reference sequence). V was pared by 4 bases and J by 2 bases, with 15 bases between. This CDR3 is 15 amino acids long. The CDR3 protein is CSAIASASGNQPQHF. The DNA of the CDR3 is TGCAGTGCTATAGCCTCCGCGAGTGGCAATCAGCCCCAGCATTTT.

Details on this clonotype: An end of the junction differs from the germline gene, which may be a read error. The V gene is TRBV5-1, the J gene TRBJ2-2; D perhaps matches TRBD1 (6 bases). Germline CDR1 reads SGHRS; CDR2 reads YFSETQ. This CDR3 is built from 14 residues. The CDR3 DNA reads TGCGCCAGCGATACAGGGATCGGGACCGGGGAGCGGTTTTTT. Translated, it gives CASDTGIGTGERFF.

Of note for this clonotype: This clone may be a read error of a much larger clone one base away. The chain combines TRBV28 with TRBJ1-2; a possible D gene is TRBD1 (6 bases). The CDR3 has 16 residues. Germline lookup yields CDR1 MDHEN and CDR2 SYDVKM. This chain's CDR3 is CASSPSAGQPNYGCTF. In nucleotides, the CDR3 is TGTGCCAGCAGCCCATCGGCGGGACAACCTAACTATGGCTGCACCTTC.

The rearrangement links TRBV7-2 to TRBJ1-5; maybe TRBD1 (5 bases). Looked up from germline, CDR1 is SGHTA and CDR2 is FQGNSA. The CDR3 extends over 16 amino acids. V was shortened by 2 bases and J by 6 bases, with 17 bases between the two germline ends. The CDR3, as DNA: TGTGCCAGCAGCTTACAGGGCGGGGGTTGGTTTCAGCCCCAGCATTTT. It specifies CASSLQGGGWFQPQHF.

With regard to this clonotype: This clone may be a read error of a much larger clone one base away. The V call is TRBV20-1, the J call TRBJ2-3; the D is unclear. The CDR3 spans 14 residues. Trimming left V 1 base short and J 2 bases short, with 10 bases between. Germline-derived CDR1 and CDR2 are DFQATT and SNEGSKA (reference sequence). CDR3 in DNA: TGCAGTGCTAGAGTCGGGTCGCCCACAGATACGCAGTATTTT. This sequence encodes CSARVGSPTDTQYF.